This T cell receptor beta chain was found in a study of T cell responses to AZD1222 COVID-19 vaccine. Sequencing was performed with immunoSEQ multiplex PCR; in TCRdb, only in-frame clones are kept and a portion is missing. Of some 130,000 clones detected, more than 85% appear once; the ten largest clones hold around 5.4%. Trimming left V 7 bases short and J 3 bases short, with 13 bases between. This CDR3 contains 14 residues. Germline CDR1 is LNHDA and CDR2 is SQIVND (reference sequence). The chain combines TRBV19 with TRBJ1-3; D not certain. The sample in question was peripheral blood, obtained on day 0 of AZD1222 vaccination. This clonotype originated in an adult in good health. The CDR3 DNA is TGTGCCAGTATGGAGACGTCGTATGGAAACACCATATATTTT. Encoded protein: CASMETSYGNTIYF.